This is a list of T cell receptor beta chains from one sample in a study of human T cells and chemical hapten exposure. TCRdb used MiXCR to reprocess the RACE reads, holding one entry per CDR3 protein. The profile shows 87,000 or so distinct CDR3 sequences, 8% to 10% of them singletons. This sample comprised whole blood, obtained in connection with sensitization to the hapten diphenylcyclopropenone (DPC). The receptors originated from a woman aged 40 to 55 with alopecia areata. Some clones in this sample may be carry-over from other donors' samples. Both conserved end residues are part of each CDR3. Expanded clones are given a class, and other clones once, few, many or no size at all.

v_call clone_size cdr3_aa
TRBV7-9 many CASSPNSGGAGETQYF
TRBV7-2 many CASSSPGANQPQHF
TRBV5-1 few CASSLEAFYNEQFF
TRBV29-1 NA CSASGQANTEAFF
TRBV4-3 many CASSQLIAGDYGYTF
TRBV29-1 many CSVEGQGAYEQYF
TRBV11-2 many CASSPPSSYNEQFF
TRBV18 NA CVSSLLPGTQEQFF
TRBV5-4 few CASSSRGPGPSNEQFF
TRBV9 many CASSAMRGGPETQYF
TRBV11-2 many CASSRVFMADIAKNIQYF
TRBV29-1 many CSVVWLAGVDTQYF
TRBV12-3/TRBV12-4 NA CASSHGGYTQPQHF
TRBV6-2/TRBV6-3 many CASSQVGGQETQYF
TRBV20-1 many CSAKSGLGTYEQYF
TRBV11-2 many CASSLSQGAWEQFF
TRBV12-3/TRBV12-4 many CASSWGQENTEAFF
TRBV5-1 many CASSGDRGDYGYTF
TRBV19 many CASSSRQDGSNQPQHF
TRBV7-2 many CASNHRDLAGEETQYF
TRBV3-1 many CASSQTSGGENTEAFF
TRBV20-1 few CSASHRGISSYNSPLHF
TRBV5-1 few CASSPRTSGGPGELFF
TRBV5-4 NA CASSLPGDYDYGYTF
TRBV5-1 many CASSLGLTTDTQYF
TRBV5-1 NA CASSLATVSSYEQYF
TRBV29-1 NA CSVRLGVDEAFF
TRBV4-1 many CASSQDRPWDGYTF
TRBV24-1 many CAILDRDREETQYF
TRBV3-1 few CASSQALKGETQYF
TRBV3-1 few CASSQVSGGAYNEQFF
TRBV20-1 few CSAFTGAGYEQYF
TRBV12-3/TRBV12-4 NA CASSRGLAGGTDTQYF
TRBV7-9 many CASRDGRDVGYTF
TRBV6-6 many CASSSMAGFDEQYF
TRBV5-4 few CASSWDPLATNEKLFF
TRBV18 many CASSSPPRTGPRGSYEQYF
TRBV12-3/TRBV12-4 NA CATRRAGEEVPDTQYF
TRBV4-3 many CASSHPGKGTGELFF
TRBV25-1 few CASSEYGRGLLF
TRBV13 many CASSGGAYEQYF
TRBV4-3 many CASSQGEGLAFNEQFF
TRBV28 NA CASSPRRGAGTSNEQFF
TRBV7-9 many CASSLLMNTEAFF
TRBV5-1 NA CASSGLGGNEQFF
TRBV5-1 many CASSLDSGKAGELFF
TRBV11-2 few CASSSSGTVLTSNEQFF